This T cell receptor (beta chain) was sequenced in a study of beta chain features in type 1 diabetes. As every portion of the isolated RNA was reverse transcribed, the sequencing read expressed TCRB transcripts. Produced via immunoSEQ multiplex PCR; TCRdb's table is partial and in-frame only. The sample holds over 300,000 clones; roughly 8.8% are singletons and the top ten take around 1%. V shed 1 base and J shed 9 bases, with 13 bases lying between them. Germline CDR1 is SGHVS and CDR2 is FNYEAQ. The CDR3 is 14 residues long. This clone was detected many times. The antigen is undetermined. Study-wide findings and caveats: Type 1 diabetes patients had TCRB CDR3s that were shorter (moderately but significantly so) in all four CD4+ subsets. Fewer junction insertions and more nucleotide deletions appeared in type 1 diabetes patients.

Sorting with CD45RO/CCR7/CD25/CD127/CD95/CD27 yielded naive, central memory, regulatory and stem-like memory CD4+ cells. Without exception, sorted populations had purity beyond 95%. This sequence was found in a man aged 25 to 40 with type 1 diabetes. This chain connects TRBV7-6 to TRBJ2-1; no reliable D call. Sequencing was done on a sample of central memory CD4+ T cells from blood. The CDR3 nucleotides are TGTGCCAGCAGCTTAGGGTCCGCGAAGGTTGAGCAGTTCTTC. Amino acid sequence: CASSLGSAKVEQFF.